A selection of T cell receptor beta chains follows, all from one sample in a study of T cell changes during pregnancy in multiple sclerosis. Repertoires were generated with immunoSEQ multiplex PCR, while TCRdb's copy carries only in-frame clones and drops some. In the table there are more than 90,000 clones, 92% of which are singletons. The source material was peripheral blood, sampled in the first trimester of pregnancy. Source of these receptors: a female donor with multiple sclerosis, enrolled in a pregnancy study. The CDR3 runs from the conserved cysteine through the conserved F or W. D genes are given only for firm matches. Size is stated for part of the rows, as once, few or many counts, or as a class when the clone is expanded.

CDR3: CASQGVAGVNTGELFF
DNA: TGTGCCAGTCAAGGGGTAGCGGGGGTGAACACCGGGGAGCTGTTTTTT
D: TRBD2
J: TRBJ2-2
size: NA
V: TRBV19

CDR3: CAISESGGGGTEAFF
DNA: TGTGCCATCAGTGAAAGTGGGGGCGGGGGCACTGAAGCTTTCTTT
D: NA
J: TRBJ1-1
size: once
V: TRBV10-3

CDR3: CASSLGQGASGTEAFF
DNA: TGTGCCAGCAGCTTAGGACAGGGGGCTAGCGGGACTGAAGCTTTCTTT
D: TRBD1
J: TRBJ1-1
size: NA
V: TRBV7-9

CDR3: CASSTGSYEQYF
DNA: TGTGCCAGTTCGACAGGGTCCTACGAGCAGTACTTC
D: TRBD1
J: TRBJ2-7
size: NA
V: TRBV19

CDR3: CASETTGDTEAFF
DNA: TGTGCCAGCGAAACGACAGGGGACACTGAAGCTTTCTTT
D: TRBD1
J: TRBJ1-1
size: NA
V: TRBV19

CDR3: CASTSQNGGQQFF
DNA: TGTGCCAGCACATCACAAAACGGGGGACAGCAGTTCTTC
D: NA
J: TRBJ2-1
size: few
V: TRBV6-4

CDR3: CASSPLGIQALSYNEQFF
DNA: TGTGCCAGCAGCCCTCTAGGAATACAGGCCCTCTCCTACAATGAGCAGTTCTTC
D: NA
J: TRBJ2-1
size: NA
V: TRBV7-2

CDR3: CASSLGGTGYEQYF
DNA: TGTGCCAGCAGCTTAGGGGGGACAGGTTACGAGCAGTACTTC
D: TRBD1
J: TRBJ2-7
size: NA
V: TRBV11-1

CDR3: CASLPGTGGNYGYTF
DNA: TGTGCCAGCCTTCCCGGGACAGGGGGCAACTATGGCTACACCTTC
D: TRBD1
J: TRBJ1-2
size: NA
V: TRBV19

CDR3: CASSLAGVNTGELFF
DNA: TGCGCCAGCAGCCTAGCGGGAGTGAACACCGGGGAGCTGTTTTTT
D: TRBD2
J: TRBJ2-2
size: NA
V: TRBV4-1

CDR3: CASSLPAAEKQYF
DNA: TGTGCCAGCAGCTTACCCGCCGCCGAGAAACAGTATTTT
D: NA
J: TRBJ2-3
size: NA
V: TRBV7-2

CDR3: CASSIDLSYEQYF
DNA: TGTGCCAGTAGTATAGACCTCTCCTACGAGCAGTACTTC
D: NA
J: TRBJ2-7
size: NA
V: TRBV19

CDR3: CACSEPTGELFF
DNA: TGTGCCTGTTCGGAGCCCACCGGGGAGCTGTTTTTT
D: NA
J: TRBJ2-2
size: NA
V: TRBV6-1

CDR3: CASKEGANTEAFF
DNA: TGTGCCAGTAAGGAGGGGGCGAACACTGAAGCTTTCTTT
D: TRBD1
J: TRBJ1-1
size: NA
V: TRBV19

CDR3: CAWSVQLIRYF
DNA: TGTGCCTGGAGTGTACAGTTGATTAGGTATTTT
D: NA
J: TRBJ2-3
size: NA
V: TRBV30

CDR3: CASRRPGLAGVTEQFF
DNA: TGTGCCAGCAGGAGACCGGGACTAGCGGGAGTCACTGAGCAGTTCTTC
D: TRBD2
J: TRBJ2-1
size: once
V: TRBV7-2

CDR3: CASSPLPPGQSIQETQYF
DNA: TGTGCCAGCTCACCACTCCCTCCGGGACAAAGCATCCAAGAGACCCAGTACTTC
D: NA
J: TRBJ2-5
size: NA
V: TRBV18

CDR3: CASSLIGTPSSGNTIYF
DNA: TGTGCCAGCAGCTTGATTGGCACTCCTAGCTCTGGAAACACCATATATTTT
D: NA
J: TRBJ1-3
size: once
V: TRBV5-5

CDR3: CASRPGTAYEQYF
DNA: TGTGCCAGTAGACCCGGGACAGCGTACGAGCAGTACTTC
D: TRBD1
J: TRBJ2-7
size: NA
V: TRBV18

CDR3: CSTSAGGTEAFF
DNA: TGCAGCACCTCGGCAGGGGGCACTGAAGCTTTCTTT
D: TRBD1
J: TRBJ1-1
size: NA
V: TRBV29-1

CDR3: CASSGPTGESIEKLFF
DNA: TGTGCCAGCAGTGGTCCGACAGGGGAGAGTATAGAAAAACTGTTTTTT
D: TRBD1
J: TRBJ1-4
size: NA
V: TRBV2

CDR3: CASSLESESEQYF
DNA: TGTGCCAGCAGCTTAGAGTCGGAGAGCGAGCAGTACTTC
D: NA
J: TRBJ2-7
size: NA
V: TRBV13

CDR3: CASRVTSGGNEQFF
DNA: TGTGCCAGCAGGGTGACTAGCGGGGGGAATGAGCAGTTCTTC
D: TRBD2
J: TRBJ2-1
size: NA
V: TRBV5-4

CDR3: CSVEAAATYEQYF
DNA: TGCAGCGTTGAGGCGGCAGCTACCTACGAGCAGTACTTC
D: NA
J: TRBJ2-7
size: NA
V: TRBV29-1

CDR3: CASSAPREVGNTEAFF
DNA: TGTGCCAGCAGCGCCCCACGTGAGGTGGGGAACACTGAAGCTTTCTTT
D: NA
J: TRBJ1-1
size: NA
V: TRBV9

CDR3: CASSQGHTGTQFF
DNA: TGCGCCAGCAGCCAAGGCCACACAGGGACACAGTTCTTC
D: NA
J: TRBJ2-1
size: NA
V: TRBV4-1

CDR3: CAISETAYSYEQYF
DNA: TGTGCCATCAGTGAGACAGCTTACTCCTACGAGCAGTACTTC
D: NA
J: TRBJ2-7
size: once
V: TRBV10-3

CDR3: CASKAGAGGEYEQYF
DNA: TGTGCCAGCAAGGCCGGGGCGGGAGGCGAGTACGAGCAGTACTTC
D: TRBD2
J: TRBJ2-7
size: NA
V: TRBV19

CDR3: CASSQGFPGDTYNEQFF
DNA: TGCGCCAGCAGCCAAGGATTTCCCGGGGACACCTACAATGAGCAGTTCTTC
D: NA
J: TRBJ2-1
size: NA
V: TRBV4-1

CDR3: CASSLTPGRTEAFF
DNA: TGTGCCAGCAGCTTAACCCCTGGGAGGACTGAAGCTTTCTTT
D: NA
J: TRBJ1-1
size: NA
V: TRBV11-2

CDR3: CASSTTANTEAFF
DNA: TGTGCCAGCAGTACGACAGCGAACACTGAAGCTTTCTTT
D: NA
J: TRBJ1-1
size: NA
V: TRBV6-6

CDR3: CASSLTGGGSGTTDTQYF
DNA: TGTGCCAGCAGCTTAACGGGGGGGGGAAGCGGGACGACAGATACGCAGTATTTT
D: TRBD2
J: TRBJ2-3
size: NA
V: TRBV7-3

CDR3: CASRSRKGAYEQYF
DNA: TGTGCCAGCAGATCAAGAAAGGGGGCCTACGAGCAGTACTTC
D: NA
J: TRBJ2-7
size: NA
V: TRBV5-8

CDR3: CASRQGSDEQYF
DNA: TGTGCCAGCAGACAGGGAAGCGACGAGCAGTACTTC
D: NA
J: TRBJ2-7
size: once
V: TRBV28

CDR3: CASSYLPVQGYEQYF
DNA: TGTGCCAGCAGTTACCTACCTGTACAGGGCTACGAGCAGTACTTC
D: NA
J: TRBJ2-7
size: NA
V: TRBV6-6

CDR3: CASSTGHPDTQYF
DNA: TGTGCCAGCAGTACCGGACACCCAGATACGCAGTATTTT
D: NA
J: TRBJ2-3
size: NA
V: TRBV6-5

CDR3: CASSVSDSGNTGELFF
DNA: TGTGCCAGTAGTGTTTCAGACAGTGGGAACACCGGGGAGCTGTTTTTT
D: NA
J: TRBJ2-2
size: NA
V: TRBV19

CDR3: CASSQEILAGGPYEQYF
DNA: TGTGCCAGCAGCCAAGAGATACTAGCGGGAGGGCCCTACGAGCAGTACTTC
D: TRBD2
J: TRBJ2-7
size: NA
V: TRBV4-2

CDR3: CASSDSRSPNYGYTF
DNA: TGTGCCAGCAGTGACAGCAGGTCCCCCAACTATGGCTACACCTTC
D: NA
J: TRBJ1-2
size: NA
V: TRBV13

CDR3: CASSDRQGEGWRTDTQYF
DNA: TGTGCCAGTAGTGACAGACAGGGCGAGGGGTGGCGCACAGATACGCAGTATTTT
D: TRBD1
J: TRBJ2-3
size: once
V: TRBV19

CDR3: CASSQDRGVGPDTQYF
DNA: TGCGCCAGCAGCCAAGATCGCGGAGTGGGTCCAGATACGCAGTATTTT
D: NA
J: TRBJ2-3
size: NA
V: TRBV4-3

CDR3: CAWKVASGYNEQFF
DNA: TGTGCCTGGAAAGTGGCTAGCGGCTACAATGAGCAGTTCTTC
D: TRBD2
J: TRBJ2-1
size: NA
V: TRBV30

CDR3: CASSFQGVGYGYTF
DNA: TGTGCCAGCAGCTTCCAAGGGGTGGGCTATGGCTACACCTTC
D: NA
J: TRBJ1-2
size: NA
V: TRBV5-4

CDR3: CASSYSSRGDEQFF
DNA: TGTGCCAGCAGTTACTCGAGCCGGGGTGATGAGCAGTTCTTC
D: NA
J: TRBJ2-1
size: NA
V: TRBV6-5

CDR3: CASSPGTNYGYTF
DNA: TGTGCCAGCAGTCCCGGGACAAACTATGGCTACACCTTC
D: NA
J: TRBJ1-2
size: few
V: TRBV6-5